A single sample is the source of the 6 T cell receptor beta chains below, sequenced in a study of T cell responses to AZD1222 COVID-19 vaccine. Clones were read by immunoSEQ multiplex PCR, and TCRdb kept only the in-frame ones, dropping some. The sample contains roughly 200,000 clones, just over 90% of which appear only once. The specimen comprised peripheral blood, sampled on day 0 of MenACWY control vaccination. These TCRs come from an adult in good health.

The V gene is TRBV5-5, the J gene TRBJ1-5, with D possibly TRBD1 on 5 matching bases. This CDR3 spans 13 amino acids. Germline V gene data show CDR1 as SGHKS and CDR2 as YYEKEE (reference sequence). Trimming took off 3 bases at V and 4 bases at J, with 8 bases between the two ends. This CDR3 is CASSWGINQPQHF. The CDR3 DNA is TGTGCCAGCAGCTGGGGCATAAATCAGCCCCAGCATTTT.

V is TRBV30 and J is TRBJ2-1; either TRBD1 or TRBD2 may supply D (6 bases each). This CDR3 has 11 amino acids. The ends were cut back, 1 base at V and 12 bases at J, with 10 bases in the middle. The germline CDR1 and CDR2 sequences are GTSNPN and SVGIG (reference sequence). The CDR3 bases are TGTGCCTGGAGTGAGGGGGGCCCGCAGTTCTTC. It translates to CAWSEGGPQFF.

The rearrangement uses TRBV12-3 or TRBV12-4 and TRBJ1-4; perhaps TRBD1 as D (6 bases). V shed 6 bases and J shed 8 bases, with 13 bases lying between them. The CDR3 has 13 amino acids. The CDR3 sequence is CASSLGAREKLFF. In DNA, the CDR3 is TGTGCCAGCAGCCTGGGGGCGAGGGAAAAACTGTTTTTT.

This rearrangement joins TRBV5-8 to TRBJ1-5; tentative D call: TRBD1 (5 bases). V lost 0 bases, J lost 2 bases, and 9 bases lay in between. Looked up from germline, CDR1 is SGHTS and CDR2 is YDEGEE. The CDR3 covers 15 residues. DNA of the CDR3: TGTGCCAGCAGCTTGGTGGGGACCCGCAATCAGCCCCAGCATTTT. As protein: CASSLVGTRNQPQHF.

The chain has TRBV30 and TRBJ1-5; unclear D gene. The CDR3 length is 14 residues. CDR1 and CDR2 from the germline V gene are GTSNPN and SVGIG (reference sequence). V lost 0 bases, J lost 6 bases, and 12 bases lay in between. In nucleotides, the CDR3 is TGTGCCTGGAGTGTGACGGGAGGGAGTCAGCCCCAGCATTTT. Translated, it gives CAWSVTGGSQPQHF.

This sequence joins TRBV15 and TRBJ1-3; D remains ambiguous. The V end lost 0 bases, the J end lost 0 bases, and 6 bases lay between the germline ends. This CDR3 contains 15 residues. Germline V lookup: CDR1 LNHNV, CDR2 YYDKDF (reference sequence). The chain's CDR3 is CATSRDVSSGNTIYF. The CDR3, as DNA: TGTGCCACCAGCAGAGATGTTAGCTCTGGAAACACCATATATTTT.